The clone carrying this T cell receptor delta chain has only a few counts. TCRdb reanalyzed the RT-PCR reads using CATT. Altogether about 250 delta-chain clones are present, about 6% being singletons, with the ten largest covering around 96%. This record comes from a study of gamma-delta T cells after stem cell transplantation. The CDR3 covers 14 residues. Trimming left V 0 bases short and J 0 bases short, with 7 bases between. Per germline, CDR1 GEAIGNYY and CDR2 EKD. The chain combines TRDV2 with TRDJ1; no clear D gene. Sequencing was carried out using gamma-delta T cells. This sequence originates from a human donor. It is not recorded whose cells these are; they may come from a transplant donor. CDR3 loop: CACDTVLNTDKLIF. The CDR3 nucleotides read TGTGCCTGTGACACCGTTCTGAACACCGATAAACTCATCTTT.